These 11 T cell receptor beta chains share one sample of origin, sequenced in a study of ipilimumab plus nivolumab after autologous stem cell transplantation. This table comes from immunoSEQ multiplex PCR, and its TCRdb copy is limited to in-frame clones, with some not included. This sample has 10,000 or so clones, with 78% found just once. Sequences were derived from PBMCs, sampled in a trial of ipilimumab plus nivolumab as post-transplant consolidation. The receptors here all came from a male donor with diffuse large B-cell lymphoma.

The J gene is TRBJ1-6, the V gene TRBV6-5; TRBD1 matches 7 bases. Trimming took 6 bases from V and 7 from J; bases not matched to a gene: 3. The CDR3 is made up of 13 amino acids. The germline V gene encodes CDR1 MNHEY and CDR2 SVGAGI. This CDR3 reads CASSIQGNSPLHF. The CDR3 bases are TGTGCCAGCAGCATACAGGGGAATTCACCCCTCCACTTT.

V is TRBV29-1 and J is TRBJ1-2; D is unresolved. The germline V gene encodes CDR1 SQVTM and CDR2 ANQGSEA. Trimming removed 6 bases at V and 7 bases at J, with 12 bases between. The length of the CDR3 is 11 residues. The CDR3 here is CSVGTGSGYTF. In DNA, the CDR3 is TGCAGCGTGGGAACGGGGTCTGGCTACACCTTC.

V is TRBV30 and J is TRBJ1-4; TRBD1 might be the D (5 bases). Trimming removed 4 bases at V and 6 bases at J, with 12 bases between. Germline CDR1 and CDR2: GTSNPN and SVGIG (reference sequence). The length of the CDR3 is 13 residues. The chain's CDR3 is CAWTGTDHEKLFF. CDR3 coding DNA: TGTGCCTGGACCGGGACGGATCATGAAAAACTGTTTTTT. Based on the CDR3 plus reference TRBV30 and TRBJ1-4, the full variable domain is SQTIHQWPATLVQPVGSPLSLECTVEGTSNPNLYWYRQAAGRGLQLLFYSVGIGQISSEVPQNLSASRPQDRQFILSSKKLLLSDSGFYLCAWTGTDHEKLFFGSGTQLSVL.

This chain connects TRBV5-4 to TRBJ2-5; 11 bases line up with TRBD1. The J call may be faulty, since TRBJ2-7 better matches the DNA end. CDR1 and CDR2 (germline): SGHNT, YYREEE (reference sequence). The CDR3 is 14 amino acids. Written as DNA, the CDR3 is TGTGCCAGCAGCCGAGGGACAGGGGGCTACGAGCAGTACTTC. This sequence encodes CASSRGTGGYEQYF.

The CDR3 spells CASSSRGGTNTGELFF. In DNA form, the CDR3 reads TGTGCCAGCAGCTCTAGGGGGGGCACGAACACCGGGGAGCTGTTTTTT. V and J are TRBV11-3 and TRBJ2-2; weak D call: TRBD2 (7 bases). CDR1 and CDR2 from the germline V gene are SGHNT and YENEEA. Trimming took 4 bases from V and 0 from J, leaving 12 bases between them. The CDR3 loop spans 16 amino acids.

V gene TRBV4-3 combines with J gene TRBJ1-4; D remains unclear. The CDR3 spans 17 residues. V dropped 3 bases and J dropped 0 bases, with 14 bases sitting between them. Germline V gene lookup returns CDR1 LGHNA and CDR2 YSLEER. CDR3 protein: CASSHPLDGPTNEKLFF. The DNA for the CDR3 is TGCGCCAGCAGCCACCCACTCGACGGGCCAACTAATGAAAAACTGTTTTTT.

By its share, this clone is medium-sized (0.01 to 0.1%). The chain is built from TRBV4-2 and TRBJ1-3; no clear D gene. The V gene lost 4 bases and the J gene lost 1 base, with 11 bases spanning the gap. This CDR3 region has 15 residues. The germline V gene has CDR1 LGHNA and CDR2 YNFKEQ. CDR3 nucleotides: TGTGCCAGCAGCCCAGCAGGCCTTTCTGGAAACACCATATATTTT. The encoded protein is CASSPAGLSGNTIYF.

The V and J genes are TRBV6-6 and TRBJ1-2, with D possibly matching TRBD1 (6 bases). Germline V lookup: CDR1 MNHNY, CDR2 SVGAGI (reference sequence). The CDR3 loop spans 12 amino acids. V lost 4 bases and J lost 4, with 7 bases in between. In nucleotides, the CDR3 is TGTGCCAGCAGTTTACAGGGCTATGGCTACACCTTC. Its protein product is CASSLQGYGYTF.

The chain employs TRBV28 and TRBJ2-7, with 11 bases fitting TRBD2. Germline lookup yields CDR1 MDHEN and CDR2 SYDVKM. The V and J ends lost 5 bases and 5 bases, in that order; junction bases with no gene match: 5. The CDR3 loop spans 14 amino acids. The CDR3 reads CASSPSGGSHEQYF. The CDR3 DNA is TGTGCCAGCAGTCCTAGCGGGGGGTCTCACGAGCAGTACTTC. Using reference TRBV28 and TRBJ2-7 for the parts outside the CDR3, the full variable domain is DVKVTQSSRYLVKRTGEKVFLECVQDMDHENMFWYRQDPGLGLRLIYFSYDVKMKEKGDIPEGYSVSREKKERFSLILESASTNQTSMYLCASSPSGGSHEQYFGPGTRLTVT.

The chain links TRBV7-8 to TRBJ2-1; D might be TRBD1 (5 bases). Germline CDR1 and CDR2: SGHVS and FQNEAQ. The CDR3 is made up of 13 amino acids. V dropped 1 base and J dropped 4 bases, with 5 bases sitting between them. The CDR3 region is CASSLDRYNEQFF. The CDR3 nucleotides read TGTGCCAGCAGCTTAGACAGGTACAATGAGCAGTTCTTC. The entire variable domain, with the rest obtained from reference TRBV7-8 and TRBJ2-1, is as follows: GAGVSQSPRYKVAKRGQDVALRCDPISGHVSLFWYQQALGQGPEFLTYFQNEAQLDKSGLPSDRFFAERPEGSVSTLKIQRTQQEDSAVYLCASSLDRYNEQFFGPGTRLTVL.

The sample holds one count of this clone. The J gene is TRBJ2-3, the V gene TRBV6-6; D is possibly TRBD2 (5 bases). The CDR3 runs 15 residues. Per the germline V gene, CDR1 is MNHNY and CDR2 is SVGAGI (reference sequence). V was clipped by 5 bases and J by 0 bases, with 12 bases between them. This CDR3 reads CASSNEGASTDTQYF. The CDR3 DNA follows: TGTGCCAGCAGTAACGAGGGAGCTAGCACAGATACGCAGTATTTT.